The 15 T cell receptor beta chains reported below all come from one sample, sequenced in a study of cytomegalovirus exposure and HLA in healthy donors. The primer mix had 60 Vbeta and 13 Jbeta primers. Using immunoSEQ multiplex PCR, the repertoire was profiled, and TCRdb retains in-frame clones only, with some absent. The table includes 130,000 or so clones, more than 75% detected once. Source material: PBMCs. These receptors all come from a man younger than 35 in good health and CMV-seronegative.

This clone appeared once. The V and J genes are TRBV11-2 and TRBJ2-1; TRBD2 aligns across 10 bases. The V gene's germline CDR1 is SGHAT and CDR2 FQNNGV. The length of the CDR3 is 15 residues. V gave up 5 bases and J gave up 7 bases; unmatched junction bases: 8. The CDR3 DNA reads as TGTGCCAGCAGCCGAGCGGGGGGGCTAGGGAATGAGCAGTTCTTC. Translation: CASSRAGGLGNEQFF.

The chain links TRBV4-3 to TRBJ2-5, with 10 positions matching TRBD1. The germline V gene has CDR1 LGHNA and CDR2 YSLEER. The CDR3 is 14 residues long. The V gene end was trimmed by 3 bases and the J gene end by 5 bases; junction bases not matched to a gene: 3. In DNA form, the CDR3 reads TGCGCCAGCAGCCAGACAGGGGGCAGGGAGACCCAGTACTTC. Its protein is CASSQTGGRETQYF.

The chain employs TRBV15 and TRBJ2-1; 13 positions agree with TRBD2. Germline V gives CDR1 LNHNV, CDR2 YYDKDF (reference sequence). V was pared by 0 bases and J by 2 bases, with 4 bases of the junction left unmatched. The CDR3 has 18 amino acids. This CDR3 is CATSRDRGLAGAYNEQFF. The CDR3 DNA is TGTGCCACCAGCAGAGATCGAGGACTAGCGGGGGCCTACAATGAGCAGTTCTTC.

The table lists this clone with a few counts. V gene TRBV6-4 combines with J gene TRBJ2-2, with 7 bases fitting TRBD1. Germline values: CDR1 MRHNA, CDR2 SNTAGT. This CDR3 region has 14 residues. V was clipped by 0 bases and J by 5 bases; unmatched bases: 0. CDR3 amino acids: CASSDSTGTGELFF. Here the CDR3 DNA reads TGTGCCAGCAGTGACTCGACAGGGACCGGGGAGCTGTTTTTT.

The CDR3 DNA sequence: TGCGCCAGCAGCCAAGTGGGAGGCGGGGGGCCGGGCGAGCAGTACTTC. It encodes CASSQVGGGGPGEQYF. The chain couples TRBV4-1 to TRBJ2-7; TRBD2 matches 8 bases. The CDR3 contains 16 residues. Germline CDR1 is MGHRA and CDR2 is YSYEKL. With 1 base clipped from V and 6 bases from J, the junction kept 11 bases outside the gene matches.

The genes are TRBV7-9 and TRBJ1-1, with TRBD1 matching over 10 bases. The CDR3 consists of 15 residues. The germline V gene encodes CDR1 SEHNR and CDR2 FQNEAQ (reference sequence). Germline trimming cut 5 bases from V and 2 bases from J; bases unmatched to any gene: 5. CDR3: CASSRRTGGNTEAFF. CDR3 DNA sequence: TGTGCCAGCAGCAGGAGGACAGGGGGAAACACTGAAGCTTTCTTT.

This clone was picked up one time. This rearrangement joins TRBV19 to TRBJ2-3, with D possibly matching TRBD2 (5 bases). The length of the CDR3 is 15 residues. V shed 1 base and J shed 0 bases, with 8 bases lying between them. From germline, CDR1 is LNHDA and CDR2 SQIVND (reference sequence). The CDR3 DNA is TGTGCCAGTAGTATAGGAGGGAGTAGCACAGATACGCAGTATTTT. Translating gives CASSIGGSSTDTQYF. Based on the CDR3 plus reference TRBV19 and TRBJ2-3, the full variable domain is DGGITQSPKYLFRKEGQNVTLSCEQNLNHDAMYWYRQDPGQGLRLIYYSQIVNDFQKGDIAEGYSVSREKKESFPLTVTSAQKNPTAFYLCASSIGGSSTDTQYFGPGTRLTVL.

This clone showed up just once. The chain couples TRBV7-6 to TRBJ1-1; D remains ambiguous. Germline V gene data show CDR1 as SGHVS and CDR2 as FNYEAQ. The CDR3 has 14 residues. V lost 5 bases, J lost 1 base, and 11 bases lay in between. In DNA, the CDR3 is TGTGCCAGCAGCACGGATACGGGGAACACTGAAGCTTTCTTT. Translated: CASSTDTGNTEAFF.

The CDR3 bases are TGTGCCAGCTCACCGGGGGCCAGCTCTGGAAACACCATATATTTT. Protein: CASSPGASSGNTIYF. J is TRBJ1-3 and V is TRBV18, with a tentative D call TRBD1 (6 bases). The CDR3 spans 15 residues. With 3 bases removed from V and 0 bases from J, the gap between germline ends came to 9 bases. Looked up from germline, CDR1 is KGHSH and CDR2 is LQKENI.

The J gene is TRBJ1-2, the V gene TRBV6-1; D perhaps matches TRBD1 (5 bases). CDR1 MNHNS and CDR2 SASEGT come from the germline V gene. The CDR3 has 15 residues. Trimming removed 7 bases from V and 4 bases from J, with 19 bases in between. The CDR3 region has the DNA TGTGCCAGCACCAACCGCCCGGGGGGAGGCTATGGCTACACCTTC. Amino acid sequence: CASTNRPGGGYGYTF.

The V call is TRBV7-9, the J call TRBJ1-5; a possible D gene is TRBD1 (6 bases). The CDR3 runs to 14 residues. The germline V and J ends were trimmed by 5 bases and 4 bases, with 12 bases remaining between them. CDR1 and CDR2 from the germline V gene are SEHNR and FQNEAQ (reference sequence). This CDR3 is CASSGDTRNQPQHF. The CDR3 nucleotides read TGTGCCAGCAGCGGGGACACCCGTAATCAGCCCCAGCATTTT.

The J gene is TRBJ2-7, the V gene TRBV5-4; TRBD2 aligns across 7 bases. In germline, CDR1 is SGHNT, CDR2 YYREEE (reference sequence). With 4 bases clipped from V and 7 bases from J, the junction kept 11 bases outside the gene matches. The CDR3 runs to 14 residues. CDR3 in amino acids: CASSGGGPGGEQYF. In DNA form, the CDR3 reads TGTGCCAGCAGCGGGGGGGGTCCTGGGGGAGAGCAGTACTTC. Complete variable domain (other parts from reference TRBV5-4 and TRBJ2-7): ETGVTQSPTHLIKTRGQQVTLRCSSQSGHNTVSWYQQALGQGPQFIFQYYREEENGRGNFPPRFSGLQFPNYSSELNVNALELDDSALYLCASSGGGPGGEQYFGPGTRLTVT.

CDR3 loop: CASSIAGESPLHF. DNA of the CDR3: TGTGCCAGTAGTATAGCAGGGGAATCACCCCTCCACTTT. The gene calls are TRBV19 and TRBJ1-6; D is possibly TRBD1 (6 bases). The V end lost 1 base, the J end lost 10 bases, and 8 bases lay between the germline ends. CDR3 length equals 13 residues. In germline, CDR1 is LNHDA, CDR2 SQIVND (reference sequence).

The chain joins TRBV5-5 to TRBJ1-6; tentatively, D is TRBD1 (5 bases). The V gene's germline CDR1 is SGHKS and CDR2 YYEKEE (reference sequence). The CDR3 totals 17 residues. V was trimmed by 3 bases and J by 7 bases, leaving 20 bases between them. CDR3 amino acids: CASSSGTFPTLNSPLHF. The CDR3 DNA follows: TGTGCCAGCAGCTCGGGGACTTTCCCGACCTTAAATTCACCCCTCCACTTT.

This clone was recorded a few times. This chain uses TRBV6-5 with TRBJ1-1; D gene ambiguous. CDR3 size: 13 residues. The V gene lost 5 bases and the J gene lost 3 bases, with 10 bases spanning the gap. From germline, CDR1 is MNHEY and CDR2 SVGAGI. CDR3 sequence reads: CASSRLGYTEAFF. The CDR3 DNA reads as TGTGCCAGCAGTAGACTGGGTTACACTGAAGCTTTCTTT.